The present entry profiles one TCR beta chain with its context. The target antigen is unknown. Here immunoSEQ multiplex PCR was the method, and the copy in TCRdb shows in-frame clones only, minus some. The top ten clones hold around 6.3% of a sample with 300,000 to 400,000 clones, about 61% of them seen once. The entry originates in a study of cytotoxic CD8 clonotypes in ibrutinib-treated CLL. Overall study: The study included 11 to 12 relapsed/refractory and 15 treatment-naive patients; about 17 had IGHV unmutated disease. Mean values per sample were 255,043 productive templates and 93,000 or so productive rearrangements. Study-level results: The study found public clonotypes uncommon, contracting or stable on treatment. Before falling back toward baseline at progression, clonality had risen at the time of ibrutinib response.

Per germline, CDR1 SGDLS and CDR2 YYNGEE. The CDR3 loop spans 16 amino acids. Trimming stripped 4 bases from V and 4 bases from J, with 19 bases between. Sequenced material: PBMCs, taken after 36 months of ibrutinib treatment. The chain combines TRBV9 with TRBJ2-3; D call uncertain. This clonotype originated in a human donor with chronic lymphocytic leukemia. CDR3 residues: CASSTRRGSSSDTQYF. The CDR3 region has the DNA TGTGCCAGCAGCACCCGACGTGGGTCGAGTTCAGATACGCAGTATTTT.